A single sample gave rise to the 18 T cell receptor beta chains below, sequenced in a study of blood T cell repertoires in COVID-19. Clones were read by immunoSEQ multiplex PCR, and TCRdb kept only the in-frame ones, dropping some. The sample holds about 210,000 clones, roughly 87% seen once. The sequencing sample was made of PBMCs or T cells enriched from blood (not recorded which). Source of these receptors: a man aged 18 to 30 with acute COVID-19.

The CDR3 coding sequence is TGTGCCAGCAGCTTTGGGGGCTGGGAGCAGTTCTTC. Translated, it gives CASSFGGWEQFF. The chain links TRBV5-5 to TRBJ2-1; perhaps TRBD1 as D (6 bases). V lost 2 bases and J lost 10, with 10 bases in between. Per germline, CDR1 SGHKS and CDR2 YYEKEE (reference sequence). The CDR3 runs 12 residues.

The CDR3 nucleotides read TGTGCCAGCAGTCACCGGGACTCTGGAAACACCATATATTTT. Encoded protein: CASSHRDSGNTIYF. The V and J genes are TRBV6-5 and TRBJ1-3; the D is unclear. The CDR3 contains 14 residues. Trimming took 5 bases from V and 0 from J, leaving 8 bases between them. Germline V gene data show CDR1 as MNHEY and CDR2 as SVGAGI.

The chain employs TRBV19 and TRBJ1-4; unclear D gene. The CDR3 consists of 12 residues. V lost 7 bases to trimming and J lost 7 bases, with 10 bases between them. From germline, CDR1 is LNHDA and CDR2 SQIVND (reference sequence). The CDR3 is CASTYTGEKLFF. The CDR3 DNA reads as TGTGCCAGTACGTATACCGGTGAAAAACTGTTTTTT.

This clone showed up just a few times. The V gene is TRBV7-2, the J gene TRBJ2-1, with 7 bases aligning to TRBD2. Trimming at V came to 2 bases and at J to 8 bases, leaving 6 bases not matched to a gene. The CDR3 covers 14 residues. The germline CDR1 and CDR2 sequences are SGHTA and FQGNSA. DNA of the CDR3: TGTGCCAGCAGCTTACCGGGAGGTTTCCATGAGCAGTTCTTC. This translates into CASSLPGGFHEQFF.

The rearrangement joins TRBV7-3 to TRBJ2-6, with a tentative D call TRBD2 (6 bases). Germline V gene lookup returns CDR1 SGHTA and CDR2 FQGTGA. The CDR3 is 16 residues long. V was shortened by 5 bases and J by 4 bases, with 15 bases between the two germline ends. The CDR3 region has the DNA TGTGCCAGCAGCCAGGAGCGGGCAACCGGGGCCAACGTCCTGACTTTC. Translating it yields CASSQERATGANVLTF. The full variable domain, with the rest looked up from reference TRBV7-3 and TRBJ2-6, is GAGVSQTPSNKVTEKGKYVELRCDPISGHTALYWYRQSLGQGPEFLIYFQGTGAADDSGLPNDRFFAVRPEGSVSTLKIQRTERGDSAVYLCASSQERATGANVLTFGAGSRLTVL.

The V and J genes are TRBV9 and TRBJ2-1; TRBD2 aligns across 7 bases. This CDR3 comprises 16 residues. V was pared by 2 bases and J by 7 bases, with 12 bases of the junction left unmatched. CDR1 is SGDLS, CDR2 YYNGEE, per germline. The CDR3 DNA reads as TGTGCCAGCAGCGTCCGGCCTGGCGGGAGCGGGAATGAGCAGTTCTTC. Protein: CASSVRPGGSGNEQFF.

The V call is TRBV18, the J call TRBJ1-1, with D unresolved. This CDR3 spans 16 amino acids. From germline, CDR1 is KGHSH and CDR2 LQKENI. Trimming took 2 bases from V and 1 from J, leaving 14 bases between them. CDR3 region: CASSPNSVTENTEAFF. CDR3 nucleotide sequence: TGTGCCAGCTCACCAAATTCGGTCACAGAGAACACTGAAGCTTTCTTT.

This chain uses TRBV6-1 with TRBJ2-2; TRBD2 matches at 8 bases. Trimming at V came to 4 bases and at J to 8 bases, leaving 15 bases not matched to a gene. The CDR3 has 17 residues. Germline V gene data show CDR1 as MNHNS and CDR2 as SASEGT. This CDR3 is CASSGPPGGPGFGELFF. DNA for the CDR3: TGTGCCAGCAGTGGCCCCCCGGGAGGGCCAGGTTTTGGGGAGCTGTTTTTT.

This clone was counted a single time. This sequence joins TRBV6-6 and TRBJ2-3, with 11 bases lining up with TRBD2. The CDR3 sequence is 18 residues long. Germline CDR1 reads MNHNY; CDR2 reads SVGAGI (reference sequence). The V segment lost 5 bases and the J segment 1 base; nucleotides outside the gene matches: 11. The CDR3: CASSPPLSGRARTDTQYF. The DNA for the CDR3 is TGTGCCAGCAGTCCCCCCCTTAGCGGGAGGGCCCGCACAGATACGCAGTATTTT.

The chain is built from TRBV18 and TRBJ2-4, with 9 bases fitting TRBD1. The junction had 8 bases not matched to a gene; V was cut back by 2 bases and J by 9 bases. Germline loops: CDR1 KGHSH, CDR2 LQKENI. CDR3 length equals 15 residues. The CDR3 loop reads CASSPKGTGQGIQYF. The CDR3 nucleotides are TGTGCCAGCTCACCAAAGGGGACAGGGCAGGGCATTCAGTACTTC.

The count of this clone is one. V gene TRBV28 combines with J gene TRBJ2-5, with TRBD2 matching over 9 bases. CDR1 MDHEN and CDR2 SYDVKM come from the germline V gene. This CDR3 region has 13 residues. Trimming removed 7 bases from V and 3 bases from J; junction bases left unmatched: 3. CDR3 nucleotides: TGTGCCAGCAATATAGCGGGAGAAGAGACCCAGTACTTC. Protein product: CASNIAGEETQYF.

The rearrangement links TRBV5-8 to TRBJ1-4, with 11 positions matching TRBD1. The CDR3 runs to 15 residues. Trimming cost V 4 bases and J 7 bases; bases outside gene matches: 6. Germline V gives CDR1 SGHTS, CDR2 YDEGEE. The CDR3 coding sequence is TGTGCCAGCAGCGGCGGACAGGGGGCTTTTGAAAAACTGTTTTTT. Its protein is CASSGGQGAFEKLFF.

The gene calls are TRBV30 and TRBJ2-7; D perhaps matches TRBD1 (6 bases). Trimming took 3 bases from V and 2 from J, leaving 14 bases between them. Germline values: CDR1 GTSNPN, CDR2 SVGIG (reference sequence). This CDR3 has 14 residues. CDR3 in DNA: TGTGCCTGGAGCCCAACGGGGACAACCTACGAGCAGTACTTC. This codes for CAWSPTGTTYEQYF.

This clone occurred a few times. This chain links TRBV24-1 with TRBJ2-2; 7 bases are shared with TRBD1. Germline values: CDR1 KGHDR, CDR2 SFDVKD. The CDR3 has 16 residues. Trimming removed 5 bases from V and 7 bases from J; junction bases left unmatched: 12. CDR3 bases: TGTGCCACCAGTGGACTTCGAACAGGGGCGGACGGGGAGCTGTTTTTT. Amino acids: CATSGLRTGADGELFF.

The V and J genes are TRBV18 and TRBJ2-7, with a tentative D call TRBD1 (5 bases). V was shortened by 3 bases and J by 2 bases, with 8 bases between the two germline ends. Per germline, CDR1 KGHSH and CDR2 LQKENI. This CDR3 is built from 13 residues. The CDR3 coding sequence is TGTGCCAGCTCACCGGGGCCGACCTACGAGCAGTACTTC. It translates to CASSPGPTYEQYF.

V usage is TRBV25-1 and J usage is TRBJ1-1; 7 nucleotides line up with TRBD1. The CDR3 totals 14 residues. V dropped 4 bases and J dropped 9; count of bases not matched to a gene: 11. Per germline, CDR1 MGHDK and CDR2 SYGVNS. The CDR3: CASSGDDRGGQAFF. CDR3 coding DNA: TGTGCCAGCAGTGGGGACGACAGAGGGGGCCAAGCTTTCTTT. Full variable domain (rest looked up from reference TRBV25-1 and TRBJ1-1): EADIYQTPRYLVIGTGKKITLECSQTMGHDKMYWYQQDPGMELHLIHYSYGVNSTEKGDLSSESTVSRIRTEHFPLTLESARPSHTSQYLCASSGDDRGGQAFFGQGTRLTVV.

The chain combines TRBV6-4 with TRBJ2-7, with TRBD2 identical over 8 bases. J was trimmed by 5 bases and V by 8 bases; bases with no gene match: 5. CDR3 length: 12 amino acids. Per germline, CDR1 MRHNA and CDR2 SNTAGT. The CDR3 loop is CASRGGRNEQYF. The CDR3 nucleotides read TGTGCCAGCCGGGGCGGGAGGAACGAGCAGTACTTC.

V and J are TRBV7-2 and TRBJ2-7, with D perhaps matching TRBD2 (7 bases). V lost 6 bases and J lost 3, with 18 bases in between. Germline CDR1 is SGHTA and CDR2 is FQGNSA. The CDR3 has 15 amino acids. CDR3 DNA sequence: TGTGCCAGCAGAAAGTCGGGGGGCGCGGACTACGAGCAGTACTTC. Residues: CASRKSGGADYEQYF.